This entry concerns a single T cell receptor beta chain. The entry originates in a study of blood T cell repertoires in COVID-19. As for the study in general: COVID-19 samples collected from the United States, Italy and Spain covered acute and convalescent phases. PBMCs, B-cell-depleted T cells, or T cells provided the cDNA or gDNA that made up the material.

Per the study methods: Quantification of nucleated cells was approximated via reference gene primer amplification. Clones were sequenced by immunoSEQ multiplex PCR, and TCRdb holds only the in-frame ones, with some missing. The DNA was the basis for D and trimming; V, J and clone size are from that table. The top ten hold over 1.3% of the sample, which has 62,000 or so clones, 80% to 90% seen once. V lost 1 base and J lost 4, with 10 bases in between. The germline V gene encodes CDR1 GTSNPN and CDR2 SVGIG (reference sequence). CDR3 length: 13 amino acids. The specimen sequenced was peripheral blood. This chain joins TRBV30 and TRBJ1-1, with a possible D match to TRBD1 (5 bases). The sequence was obtained from a woman aged 55-69 years with acute or convalescent COVID-19. CDR3 DNA sequence: TGTGCCTGGAGTGCTACAGGATTCACTGAAGCTTTCTTT. The encoded protein is CAWSATGFTEAFF.